Shown below are 21 T cell receptor beta chains from a single sample sequenced in a study of T cell responses to AZD1222 COVID-19 vaccine (dated by TCRdb to the early 2020s). Libraries were constructed by the immunoSEQ multiplex PCR assay. In TCRdb, the immuneACCESS table is reduced to in-frame sequences with V and J assigned. These tables do not hold every clone; where another copy was compared, an unresolved V gene accounts for under half, and the others remain unexplained. For this sample the table gives some 150,000 clones, of which about 93% were detected only once. Clones ranked in the top ten supply about 5.1% of the sample. Explained via the paper, the time point label denotes: baseline before first vaccination. Sequencing was performed on peripheral blood, taken on day 0 of AZD1222 vaccination. The receptors were gathered from an adult in good health.

Worth noting for this clone: Other nucleotide sequences from this sample produce the same CDR3. CDR3 protein: CASSSGTGAYEQYF. The CDR3 DNA is TGTGCCAGCAGCTCCGGGACGGGGGCCTACGAGCAGTACTTC. V is TRBV5-4 and J is TRBJ2-7, with D maybe TRBD2 (6 bases). This CDR3 has 14 amino acids. Germline values: CDR1 SGHNT, CDR2 YYREEE (reference sequence). V lost 3 bases, J lost 2 bases, and 12 bases lay in between.

The chain combines TRBV28 with TRBJ2-3; D gene ambiguous. Trimming pared 6 bases from V and 0 bases from J, leaving 16 bases between. The CDR3 contains 16 residues. Germline V gene data show CDR1 as MDHEN and CDR2 as SYDVKM. The CDR3 DNA reads as TGTGCCAGCAGGGATCCGGACGGAACTAGCACAGATACGCAGTATTTT. As protein: CASRDPDGTSTDTQYF.

The rearrangement links TRBV30 to TRBJ2-5; TRBD1 agrees at 10 bases. Per germline, CDR1 GTSNPN and CDR2 SVGIG (reference sequence). The J segment lost 3 bases and the V segment lost 1 base, leaving 2 bases of the junction unmatched. This CDR3 is 14 amino acids long. CDR3 bases: TGTGCCTGGAGTGGGGGGACAGGGGAAGAGACCCAGTACTTC. Protein product: CAWSGGTGEETQYF.

This chain links TRBV3-1 (or the pseudogene TRBV3-2) with TRBJ2-5; 8 bases are shared with TRBD2. Unmatched junction bases numbered 8, after V lost 4 bases and J lost 4 bases. The germline V gene encodes CDR1 LGHDT and CDR2 YNNKEL (reference sequence). The length of the CDR3 is 15 residues. The CDR3 loop reads CASSRMAGGGETQYF. CDR3 coding DNA: TGTGCCAGCAGCCGAATGGCGGGAGGAGGAGAGACCCAGTACTTC.

V and J are TRBV19 and TRBJ1-6; D remains ambiguous. The V gene's germline CDR1 is LNHDA and CDR2 SQIVND (reference sequence). The CDR3 consists of 17 residues. V dropped 5 bases and J dropped 9 bases, with 23 bases sitting between them. The CDR3 coding sequence is TGTGCCAGTAGTCGGGAGGCCCGGACCGTACGGGGTTCACCCCTCCACTTT. Amino acid sequence: CASSREARTVRGSPLHF.

This clone was seen only once. The rearrangement joins TRBV27 to TRBJ2-1; 8 bases align to TRBD2. The CDR3 has 16 amino acids. Germline V CDR1 and CDR2: MNHEY, SMNVEV (reference sequence). V lost 6 bases and J lost 0; bases outside the gene matches: 7. The CDR3: CASRYLAGSSYNEQFF. In DNA, the CDR3 is TGTGCCAGCAGGTATTTAGCGGGGAGCTCCTACAATGAGCAGTTCTTC.

The rearrangement joins TRBV19 to TRBJ1-5; possibly TRBD1 for D (6 bases). V was shortened by 2 bases and J by 3 bases, with 8 bases between the two germline ends. Germline values: CDR1 LNHDA, CDR2 SQIVND (reference sequence). CDR3 length: 14 residues. The CDR3 sequence: CASSIQGHNQPQHF. CDR3 nucleotides: TGTGCCAGTAGTATACAGGGGCACAATCAGCCCCAGCATTTT.

For the CDR3, the DNA is TGTGCCAGTAGTAGCGGGGACCAAAATTTTCACTACGAGCAGTACTTC. It translates to CASSSGDQNFHYEQYF. This chain uses TRBV19 with TRBJ2-7, with a weak D call TRBD2 (6 bases). The CDR3 loop spans 16 amino acids. V lost 4 bases and J 3 bases, leaving 19 bases between the germline ends. Germline V CDR1 and CDR2: LNHDA, SQIVND (reference sequence).

The V gene is TRBV7-8, the J gene TRBJ2-2, with a weak D call TRBD2 (5 bases). The CDR3 is 13 amino acids. Germline loops: CDR1 SGHVS, CDR2 FQNEAQ. V dropped 3 bases and J dropped 7 bases, with 9 bases sitting between them. CDR3 protein: CASSFTRDGELFF. CDR3 bases: TGTGCCAGCAGCTTCACTAGGGACGGGGAGCTGTTTTTT.

The chain is built from TRBV7-2 and TRBJ1-2; 12 bases agree with TRBD1. Trimming cost V 8 bases and J 8 bases; bases outside gene matches: 3. Germline values: CDR1 SGHTA, CDR2 FQGNSA. This CDR3 has 12 residues. CDR3 sequence: CASGGQGAGYTF. DNA of the CDR3: TGTGCCAGCGGGGGACAGGGGGCGGGCTACACCTTC.

The chain has TRBV6-6 and TRBJ2-1; 12 bases fit TRBD2. V lost 5 bases, J lost 7 bases, and 6 bases stayed unmatched. The CDR3 is 15 residues long. Germline-derived CDR1 and CDR2 are MNHNY and SVGAGI (reference sequence). The CDR3 is CASSRLAGEVNEQFF. The CDR3 region has the DNA TGTGCCAGCAGTCGACTAGCGGGAGAGGTGAATGAGCAGTTCTTC.

This chain joins TRBV28 and TRBJ2-5, with a possible D match to TRBD1 (5 bases). Per the germline V gene, CDR1 is MDHEN and CDR2 is SYDVKM. Trimming shortened V by 5 bases and J by 3 bases, and 13 bases separated the two germline ends. This CDR3 comprises 14 residues. This CDR3 reads CASSLPTDEETQYF. The CDR3 nucleotides are TGTGCCAGCAGTCTACCGACAGACGAAGAGACCCAGTACTTC.

The V and J genes are TRBV14 and TRBJ2-2, with TRBD2 matching 9 bases. Germline V lookup: CDR1 SGHDN, CDR2 FVKESK. The CDR3 consists of 13 residues. V was pared by 5 bases and J by 7 bases, with 2 bases of the junction left unmatched. The CDR3 sequence is CASSSLAGGELFF. Here the CDR3 DNA reads TGTGCCAGCAGCTCACTAGCGGGCGGGGAGCTGTTTTTT.

The V and J genes are TRBV4-1 and TRBJ2-7; the match to TRBD1 covers 11 bases. J lost 3 bases, V lost 5 bases, and 6 bases had no gene match. The CDR3 runs 15 residues. Germline assignment: CDR1 MGHRA and CDR2 YSYEKL. CDR3 sequence reads: CASSKDRGLYYEQYF. In DNA, the CDR3 is TGCGCCAGCAGCAAGGACAGGGGGCTCTACTACGAGCAGTACTTC.

V is TRBV4-1 and J is TRBJ1-1; possibly TRBD1 for D (5 bases). V was cut by 2 bases and J by 3 bases, with 13 bases left in between. CDR3 length equals 15 residues. The germline CDR1 and CDR2 sequences are MGHRA and YSYEKL. The CDR3 sequence is CASSQLAGTYTEAFF. The CDR3 bases are TGCGCCAGCAGCCAACTCGCCGGGACCTACACTGAAGCTTTCTTT.

The J gene is TRBJ1-5, the V gene TRBV7-9; TRBD1 aligns across 10 bases. Germline CDR1 is SEHNR and CDR2 is FQNEAQ (reference sequence). CDR3 length: 19 residues. Unmatched junction bases numbered 16, after V lost 3 bases and J lost 5 bases. CDR3 bases: TGTGCCAGCAGCTTTAAGCCGGGACAGGGGCCGGAATGGGATCAGCCCCAGCATTTT. Translated, it gives CASSFKPGQGPEWDQPQHF.

This clone was detected once. The chain carries TRBV28 and TRBJ2-2; possible D gene TRBD1, 6 bases. The CDR3 covers 16 residues. The V gene's germline CDR1 is MDHEN and CDR2 SYDVKM. V lost 5 bases and J lost 3, with 16 bases in between. The CDR3 DNA reads as TGTGCCAGCAGTCCCCCGAGGGGGTCCGACACCGGGGAGCTGTTTTTT. It encodes CASSPPRGSDTGELFF.

This clone showed up just once. The chain links TRBV7-9 to TRBJ2-7; 7 bases match TRBD2. The germline CDR1 and CDR2 sequences are SEHNR and FQNEAQ (reference sequence). The CDR3 totals 17 residues. V shed 1 base and J 1 base; nucleotides not matched to a gene: 10. The CDR3 loop is CASSLGSEGLSSYEQYF. Here the CDR3 DNA reads TGTGCCAGCAGCTTAGGTTCTGAGGGACTATCTTCCTACGAGCAGTACTTC.

The rearrangement uses TRBV6-5 and TRBJ2-7; possible D gene TRBD2, 6 bases. CDR3 length: 14 amino acids. Trimming removed 1 base from V and 0 bases from J, with 7 bases in between. CDR1 MNHEY and CDR2 SVGAGI come from the germline V gene. CDR3 region: CASSYLTSSYEQYF. DNA for the CDR3: TGTGCCAGCAGTTACTTGACTAGCTCCTACGAGCAGTACTTC.

For this clone: The identical CDR3 is also encoded by other nucleotide sequences in the sample. V and J are TRBV7-9 and TRBJ1-2, with no clear D. The CDR3 loop spans 13 amino acids. The V end was cut by 3 bases, the J end by 2 bases, with 7 bases between. Germline assignment: CDR1 SEHNR and CDR2 FQNEAQ (reference sequence). CDR3 sequence (DNA): TGTGCCAGCAGCTTGGCGGGGAACTATGGCTACACCTTC. Residues: CASSLAGNYGYTF.

Worth noting for this clone: A junction boundary mismatches the germline segment, possibly from a read error. The chain couples TRBV15 to TRBJ2-1; 8 nucleotides line up with TRBD2. CDR3 length: 17 residues. Germline V gene sequence: CDR1 LNHNV, CDR2 YYDKDF (reference sequence). CDR3 in amino acids: CATSRESSGLSFNEQFF. CDR3 nucleotide sequence: TGTGCCACCAGCAGAGAATCTAGCGGGCTCTCCTTCAATGAGCAGTTCTTC.